This T cell receptor beta chain was recorded in a study of identical twins (dated by TCRdb to the mid-2010s). Notes on the research overall: To test whether fetal clonotypes persist, this study deep-sequenced TCR alpha and beta repertoires from monozygotic twins, from unrelated adults of various ages, and from cord blood. Replicate twin experiments were performed at different times using different library preparation protocols to rule out contamination.

The library was generated by 5' RACE. The instrument was an Illumina HiSeq 2000. A universal primer binding site was added through template switching, and the final cDNA carried a unique molecular identifier so that TCR cDNA molecules could be counted accurately. First-strand cDNA for TCR alpha and beta chains was synthesized from specific primers in the conserved constant-segment region. Each cDNA library was double barcoded, with a SMART-Mk sample barcode plus Illumina barcodes, to control for contamination. TruSeq adapter sequences and Illumina sample barcodes were added in two successive PCR steps. Sequencing of the TCR alpha and beta cDNA libraries was done on the Illumina HiSeq platform using custom primers. Concerning the study's data processing: MiGEC was used to process raw reads and extract unique molecular identifiers, and MiXCR was used to find CDR3 positions. For each individual, recombination models were inferred using an EM algorithm with the repgenHMM and IGoR tools. Shared clonotypes were analyzed with the tcR package in R, and sharing was normalized by the product of cloneset sizes. To study raw recombination without the effects of thymic and clonal selection, out-of-frame nonproductive sequences were analyzed. In TCRdb, the public reads were trimmed at Q25 with fastp and aligned with MiXCR, with productive beta chains retained. Rows matching on CDR3 protein sequence are summarized as one entry with the most common DNA and genes. TCRdb, not the authors, supplied the V and J calls. This sample has 500,000 or so distinct CDR3 sequences in its table, and 14% of those were observed once. Approximately 0.52% of the sample goes to the ten largest clones.

In regard to this clonotype: Its specific antigen is unknown. No quality values exist for individual bases; no much larger clone is one base distant.

All donors were healthy Caucasians. The twin cohort consisted of three pairs of female monozygotic twins, all aged roughly 18 to 30 years. CD4+ and CD8+ T cell populations were isolated with positive isolation kits from Invitrogen. Looking up the germline V gene yields CDR1 SGHRS and CDR2 YFSETQ. The CDR3 has 15 amino acids, counting the end cysteine and phenylalanine. CDR3 DNA is the only sequence kept; it has 45 bases, read in frame from the first base. Trimming costs V 2 bases and J 1 base, and their ends lie 12 bases apart. The research as a whole found: In monozygotic twins, out-of-frame TCR alpha sharing was systematically underestimated by recombination models, although the models agreed with sharing between unrelated individuals. Compared with coincidental sharing between unrelated individuals, an excess of low generation-probability sequences was observed among out-of-frame TCR alpha sequences shared between twins. Because the same donors could not be followed over many years, the conclusions depended on cross-sectional statistical analysis. Fewer insertions were carried by abundant cord blood beta clonotypes; a weaker similar trend was observed in young adult naive repertoires, while no such trend was observed in memory repertoires. The excess sharing between twins in beta out-of-frame sequences was weaker because fewer shared sequences reduced the signal-to-noise ratio. Zero-insertion analyses could be partly confounded by invariant T cells such as MAIT and iNKT, though diverse VJ usage argued against such confounding for most clonotypes.

The data were also submitted as part of a second study, on yellow fever vaccine responses in identical twins. The second study reports: The authors reported that the T cell response to vaccination in identical twins appeared partly convergent and partly personalized. The study precisely tracked vaccine-responding T cell clones in identical twins.

Sequencing input: CD4+ T cells sorted from blood. The sequence links TRBV5-1 to TRBJ2-5; confidence is insufficient to name the D gene. The receptor comes from a young woman in good health. The CDR3 protein sequence reads: CASSFLADSQETQYF. The nucleotides read TGCGCCAGCAGCTTTTTAGCAGACTCCCAAGAGACCCAGTACTTC.